This T cell receptor beta chain was sequenced for a study of T cells in Graves' hyperthyroidism and ophthalmopathy. This clonotype appeared many times. Each person with ophthalmopathy scored at least 3 on the Clinical Activity Score, reached NOSPECS grade 4 or higher, and had been ill under 3 months. Trimming shortened V by 0 bases and J by 0 bases, and 7 bases separated the two germline ends. CDR1 and CDR2 (germline): SGHRS, YFSETQ. CDR3 length: 15 residues. RNA transcripts gave rise to amplified TCR beta CDR3 regions. The HTBI primer set was used in a first-round RT-PCR of the TCR CDR3. One entry per CDR3 protein results from TCRdb running MiXCR on the multiplex PCR reads. The sample lists fewer than 750,000 distinct CDR3 sequences, around 15% occurring once.

The chain employs TRBV5-1 and TRBJ2-1, with D tentatively TRBD2 (5 bases). This TCR came from a woman aged 50 to 60 with Graves' ophthalmopathy. Source material: blood. Here the CDR3 reads CASSLDGNSYNEQFF. Written as DNA, the CDR3 is TGCGCCAGCAGCTTGGACGGGAACTCCTACAATGAGCAGTTCTTC.